This T cell receptor beta chain was profiled in a study of T cell repertoires in aging, cancer and after chemotherapy. Deletions cut 0 bases from V and 8 bases from J, with 14 bases between. The germline CDR1 and CDR2 sequences are DFQATT and SNEGSKA (reference sequence). This CDR3 comprises 14 residues. A note on this clonotype: Its antigen is unidentified.

Multiplex touch-down PCR with TRB-A/B primers amplified rearranged V-D-J TRB sequences. TCRdb re-analysed the multiplex PCR reads in MiXCR, keeping a single row per CDR3 protein. There are roughly 5,600 distinct CDR3 sequences in the sample; 25% to 30% occur only once, and approximately 31% lies in the top ten. Amplification of TCR beta used genomic DNA extracted from peripheral blood. Study-wide points: Compared with age-matched healthy donors, untreated hematological or solid cancer patients showed higher blood TCR clonality.

What was sequenced was blood. The chain has TRBV20-1 and TRBJ2-1, with D possibly matching TRBD2 (5 bases). This receptor was identified in a human donor with a solid tumor. CDR3 sequence reads: CSARDPRGSDEQFF. The CDR3, as DNA: TGCAGTGCTAGAGATCCGCGAGGGAGCGATGAGCAGTTCTTC.